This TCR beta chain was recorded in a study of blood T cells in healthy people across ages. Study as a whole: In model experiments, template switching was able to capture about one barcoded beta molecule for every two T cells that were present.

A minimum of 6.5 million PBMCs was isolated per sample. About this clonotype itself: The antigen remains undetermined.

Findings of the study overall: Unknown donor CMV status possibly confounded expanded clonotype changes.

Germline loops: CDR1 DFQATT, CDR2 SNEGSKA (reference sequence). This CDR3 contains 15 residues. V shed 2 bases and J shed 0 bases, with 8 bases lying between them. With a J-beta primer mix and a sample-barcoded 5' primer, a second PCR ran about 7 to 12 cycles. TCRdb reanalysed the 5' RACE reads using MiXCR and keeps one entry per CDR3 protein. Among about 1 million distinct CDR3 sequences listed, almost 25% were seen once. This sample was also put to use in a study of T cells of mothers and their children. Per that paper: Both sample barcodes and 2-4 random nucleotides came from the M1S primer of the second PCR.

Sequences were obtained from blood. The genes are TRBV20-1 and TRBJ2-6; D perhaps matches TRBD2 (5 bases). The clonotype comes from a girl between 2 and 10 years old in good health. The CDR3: CSARMGSSGANVLTF. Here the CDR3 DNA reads TGCAGTGCTAGAATGGGGAGCTCTGGGGCCAACGTCCTGACTTTC.